This T cell receptor (beta chain) is from a study of T-cell reconstitution after alpha-beta-depleted transplantation in children. Unique molecular identifiers were used to barcode this TCRbeta library. Using its own MiXCR run on the PCR reads, TCRdb lists one record per CDR3 protein. The sample lists around 370,000 distinct CDR3 sequences, 9% to 12% seen once, with 2% to 3% in the top ten. V lost 5 bases to trimming and J lost 2 bases; unmatched junction nucleotides: 19. CDR3 length: 19 amino acids. Germline CDR1 reads MDHEN; CDR2 reads SYDVKM. The starting material was PBMCs from the stem cell graft donor, obtained from the stem cell graft. This receptor was obtained from a human donor who donated a stem cell graft to a child with acute lymphoblastic leukemia. V and J are TRBV28 and TRBJ2-5; the match to TRBD2 covers 8 bases. CDR3 in amino acids: CASSPPTSGGALAQETQYF. CDR3 in DNA: TGTGCCAGCAGTCCCCCCACTAGCGGCGGTGCCCTGGCGCAAGAGACCCAGTACTTC.